A selection of T cell receptor beta chains follows, all from one sample in a study of ipilimumab plus nivolumab after autologous stem cell transplantation. The method was immunoSEQ multiplex PCR; TCRdb's version includes in-frame clones alone and lacks a portion of them. The data hold around 13,000 clones, with 55% to 85% observed a single time. Sequencing was performed on PBMCs, taken in a trial of ipilimumab plus nivolumab as post-transplant consolidation. These receptors came from a male donor with diffuse large B-cell lymphoma. The conserved cysteine and the conserved F or W are not part of the CDR3 here.

j_call v_call cdr3_aa
TRBJ1-1 TRBV18 ASSPAQGYMNTEAF
TRBJ1-1 TRBV5-1 ASSREMNTEAF
TRBJ2-7 TRBV5-4 ASSLESGEQY
TRBJ2-3 TRBV7-2 ASSLTSGVLDTQY
TRBJ1-4 TRBV6-1 ASIEGGVREKLF
TRBJ1-5 TRBV5-3 ASSSLGPQH
TRBJ1-6 TRBV27 ASSSQTYNSPLH
TRBJ2-3 TRBV10-2 ASSGTSGPLSTDTQY
TRBJ1-1 TRBV11-2 ASSLQPPQSSNTEAF
TRBJ2-5 TRBV5-6 ASSPLGSGVQETQY
TRBJ1-3 TRBV19 ASSRQGIGNTIY
TRBJ2-3 TRBV30 AWGVTDTQY
TRBJ2-2 TRBV29-1 SANGGRATGELF
. TRBV4-2 ASSQDRQYEQY
TRBJ1-1 TRBV11-3 ASSLDGRSEAF
TRBJ1-1 TRBV27 ASSFRTRRANTEAF
TRBJ1-5 TRBV7-8 ASSLIRAPNGNQPQH
TRBJ2-1 TRBV10-3 AISVSPLTSGSDNEQF
TRBJ2-7 TRBV7-5 ASSLEAYEQY
TRBJ1-6 TRBV9 ASSVYGTNSPLH
TRBJ2-1 TRBV5-4 ASNAARRGEYNEQF
TRBJ2-1 TRBV2 ASTNLAGGYNEQF
TRBJ1-6 TRBV19 ASTVTPYNSPLH
TRBJ1-1 TRBV27 ASSADRGGTEAF
TRBJ1-5 TRBV7-2 ASSPDISNQPQH
TRBJ2-5 TRBV5-1 ASSLTRGQETQY
TRBJ2-7 TRBV10-3 AIKKTSGPAYEQY
TRBJ2-2 TRBV6-5 ASSYLQNTGELF
TRBJ1-1 TRBV2 ASRGNTEAF
TRBJ2-1 TRBV6-1 ASSEVEEF
TRBJ2-7 TRBV13 ASSLWGYEQY
TRBJ1-1 TRBV18 ASSPEDSWYTEAF
TRBJ1-2 TRBV13 ASSLGQNRAWNYGYT
TRBJ1-1 TRBV6-6 ASSSTVMNTEAF
TRBJ2-1 TRBV18 ASSPFQRSSYNEQF
TRBJ2-1 TRBV11-3 ASSSAGGEQF
TRBJ1-6 TRBV5-8 ASSFYGSSYNSPLH
TRBJ2-7 TRBV10-1 ASSEYGQGYEQY
TRBJ2-7 TRBV27 ASSLGGIYEQY
TRBJ2-3 TRBV7-9 ASSPLGRAGDTQY
TRBJ1-5 TRBV7-9 ASSFGSGTGIFNQPQH